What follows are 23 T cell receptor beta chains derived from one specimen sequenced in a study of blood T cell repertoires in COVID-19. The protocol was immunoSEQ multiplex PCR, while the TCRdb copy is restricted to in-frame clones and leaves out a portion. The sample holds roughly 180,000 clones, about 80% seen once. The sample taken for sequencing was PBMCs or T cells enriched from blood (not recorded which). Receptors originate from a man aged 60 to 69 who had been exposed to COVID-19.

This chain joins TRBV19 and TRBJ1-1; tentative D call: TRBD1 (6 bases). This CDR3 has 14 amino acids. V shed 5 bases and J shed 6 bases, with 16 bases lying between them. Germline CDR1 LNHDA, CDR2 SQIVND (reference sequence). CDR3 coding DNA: TGTGCCAGTAGTTCAAACAGGGTGAGAGCTGAAGCTTTCTTT. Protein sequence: CASSSNRVRAEAFF.

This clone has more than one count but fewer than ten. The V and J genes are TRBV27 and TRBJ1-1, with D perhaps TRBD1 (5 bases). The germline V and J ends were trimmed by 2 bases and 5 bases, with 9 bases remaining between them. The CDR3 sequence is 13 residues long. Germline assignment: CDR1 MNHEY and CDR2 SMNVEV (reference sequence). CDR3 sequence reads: CASSLQGGTEAFF. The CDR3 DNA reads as TGTGCCAGCAGTTTACAGGGAGGAACTGAAGCTTTCTTT.

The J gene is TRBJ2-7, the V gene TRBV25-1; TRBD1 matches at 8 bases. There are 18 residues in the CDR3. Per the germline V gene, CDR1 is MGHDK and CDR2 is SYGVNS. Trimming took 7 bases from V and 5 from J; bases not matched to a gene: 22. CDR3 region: CASKEIWQGARGLDEQYF. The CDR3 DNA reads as TGTGCCAGCAAAGAGATCTGGCAGGGGGCACGGGGCCTTGACGAGCAGTACTTC.

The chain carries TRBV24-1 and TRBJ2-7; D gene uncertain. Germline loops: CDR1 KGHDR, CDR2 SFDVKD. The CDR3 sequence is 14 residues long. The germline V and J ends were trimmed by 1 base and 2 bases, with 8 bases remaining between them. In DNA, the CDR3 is TGTGCCACCAGTGATTTAGCGAATACCTACGAGCAGTACTTC. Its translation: CATSDLANTYEQYF.

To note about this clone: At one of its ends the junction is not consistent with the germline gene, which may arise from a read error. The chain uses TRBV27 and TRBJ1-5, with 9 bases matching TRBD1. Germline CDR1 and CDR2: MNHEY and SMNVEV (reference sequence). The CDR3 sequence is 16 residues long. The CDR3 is CASSLSDRGRGQPQHF. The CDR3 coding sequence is TGTGCCAGCAGTCTATCGGACAGGGGAAGGGGCCAGCCCCAGCATTTT.

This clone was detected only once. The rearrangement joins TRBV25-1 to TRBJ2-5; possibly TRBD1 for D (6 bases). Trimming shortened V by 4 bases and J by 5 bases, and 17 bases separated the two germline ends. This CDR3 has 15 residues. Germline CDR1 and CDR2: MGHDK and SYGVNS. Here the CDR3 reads CASSGVVGASETQYF. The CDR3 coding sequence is TGTGCCAGCAGTGGGGTGGTGGGGGCCAGTGAGACCCAGTACTTC.

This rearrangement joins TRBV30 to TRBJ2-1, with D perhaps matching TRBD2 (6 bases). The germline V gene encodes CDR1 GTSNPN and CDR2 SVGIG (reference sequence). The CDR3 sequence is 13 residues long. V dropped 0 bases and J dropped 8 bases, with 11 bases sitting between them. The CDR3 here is CAWSVRRGDEQFF. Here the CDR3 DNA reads TGTGCCTGGAGTGTACGGAGGGGCGATGAGCAGTTCTTC.

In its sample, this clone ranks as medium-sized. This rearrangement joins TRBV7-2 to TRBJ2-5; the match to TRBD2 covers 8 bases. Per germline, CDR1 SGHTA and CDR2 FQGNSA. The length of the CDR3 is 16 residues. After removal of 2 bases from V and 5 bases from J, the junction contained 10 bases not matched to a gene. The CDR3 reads CASSLLGAGVGETQYF. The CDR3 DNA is TGTGCCAGCAGCTTACTGGGAGCGGGAGTAGGGGAGACCCAGTACTTC.

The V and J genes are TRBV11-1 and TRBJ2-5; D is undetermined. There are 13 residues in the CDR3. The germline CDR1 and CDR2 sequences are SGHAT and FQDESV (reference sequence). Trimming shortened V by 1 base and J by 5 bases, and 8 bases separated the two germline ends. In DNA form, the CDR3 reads TGTGCCAGCAGCTTAGGGCTGAAGGAGACCCAGTACTTC. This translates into CASSLGLKETQYF.

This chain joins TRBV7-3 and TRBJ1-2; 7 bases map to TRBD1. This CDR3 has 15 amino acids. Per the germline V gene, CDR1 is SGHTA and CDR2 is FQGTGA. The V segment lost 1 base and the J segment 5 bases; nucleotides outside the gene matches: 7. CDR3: CASSLRGQTGYGYTF. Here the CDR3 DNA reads TGTGCCAGCAGCTTAAGGGGACAGACCGGTTATGGCTACACCTTC.

This CDR3 is CASSARAVLYF. The CDR3 nucleotides read TGTGCCAGCAGTGCCCGAGCGGTTTTGTACTTC. V is TRBV12-3 or TRBV12-4 and J is TRBJ2-7; D possibly corresponds to TRBD2 (5 bases). The V and J ends lost 5 bases and 12 bases respectively, with 14 bases between them. There are 11 residues in the CDR3.

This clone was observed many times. The CDR3 is CASHDDRAGNQPQHF. The CDR3 coding sequence is TGTGCCAGCCACGACGACAGGGCGGGCAATCAGCCCCAGCATTTT. The V and J genes are TRBV19 and TRBJ1-5; TRBD1 matches 7 bases. This CDR3 is built from 15 residues. J gave up 2 bases and V 9 bases, and 10 bases lay outside the gene matches. In germline, CDR1 is LNHDA, CDR2 SQIVND (reference sequence).

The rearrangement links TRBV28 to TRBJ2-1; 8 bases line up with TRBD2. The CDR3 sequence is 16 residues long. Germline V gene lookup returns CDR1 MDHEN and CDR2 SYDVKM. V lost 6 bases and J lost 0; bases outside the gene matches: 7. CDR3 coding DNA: TGTGCCAGCAGCTCCTTAAGCGGGAGCTCCTACAATGAGCAGTTCTTC. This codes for CASSSLSGSSYNEQFF.

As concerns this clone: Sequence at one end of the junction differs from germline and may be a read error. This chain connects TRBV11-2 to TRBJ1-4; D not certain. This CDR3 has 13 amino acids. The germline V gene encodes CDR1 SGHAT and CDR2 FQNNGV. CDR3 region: CASSLDRGTVGVF. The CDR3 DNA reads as TGTGCCAGCAGCTTAGATCGGGGAACAGTCGGTGTTTTT. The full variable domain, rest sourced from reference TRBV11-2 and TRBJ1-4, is EAGVAQSPRYKIIEKRQSVAFWCNPISGHATLYWYQQILGQGPKLLIQFQNNGVVDDSQLPKDRFSAERLKGVDSTLKIQPAKLEDSAVYLCASSLDRGTVGVFGSGTQLSVL.

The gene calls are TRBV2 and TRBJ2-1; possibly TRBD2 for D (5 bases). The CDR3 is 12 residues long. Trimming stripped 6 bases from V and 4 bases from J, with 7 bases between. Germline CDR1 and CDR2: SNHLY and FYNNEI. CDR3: CASRGSYNEQFF. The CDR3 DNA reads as TGTGCCAGCAGAGGGAGTTACAATGAGCAGTTCTTC.

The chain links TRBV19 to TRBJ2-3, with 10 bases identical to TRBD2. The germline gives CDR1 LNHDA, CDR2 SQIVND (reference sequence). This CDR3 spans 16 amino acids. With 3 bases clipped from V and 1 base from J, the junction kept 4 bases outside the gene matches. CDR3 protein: CASSIYLAGGTDTQYF. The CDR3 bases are TGTGCCAGTAGTATTTATCTAGCGGGAGGCACAGATACGCAGTATTTT.

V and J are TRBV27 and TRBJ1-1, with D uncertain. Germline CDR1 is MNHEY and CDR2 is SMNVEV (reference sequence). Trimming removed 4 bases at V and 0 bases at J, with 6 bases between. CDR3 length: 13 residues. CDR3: CASSYAVNTEAFF. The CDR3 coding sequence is TGTGCCAGCAGTTACGCAGTGAACACTGAAGCTTTCTTT.

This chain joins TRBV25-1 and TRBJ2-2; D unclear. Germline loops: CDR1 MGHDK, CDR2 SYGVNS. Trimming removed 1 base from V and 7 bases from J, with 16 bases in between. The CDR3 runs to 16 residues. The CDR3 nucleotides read TGTGCCAGCAGTGAATGGGCCACCTCAACCAGCGGGGAGCTGTTTTTT. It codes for CASSEWATSTSGELFF.

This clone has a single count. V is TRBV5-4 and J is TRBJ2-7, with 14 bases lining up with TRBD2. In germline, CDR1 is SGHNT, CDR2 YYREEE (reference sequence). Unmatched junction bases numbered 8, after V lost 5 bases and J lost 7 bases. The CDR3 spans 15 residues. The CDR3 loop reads CASRDRLAGGREQYF. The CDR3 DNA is TGTGCCAGCAGGGATCGACTAGCGGGAGGGAGGGAGCAGTACTTC.

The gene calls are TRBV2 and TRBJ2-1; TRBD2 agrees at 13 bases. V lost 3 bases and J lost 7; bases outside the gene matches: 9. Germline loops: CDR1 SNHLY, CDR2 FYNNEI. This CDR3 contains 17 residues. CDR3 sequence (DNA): TGTGCCAGCAGTGAGACTAGCGGGAGGCTAGGTGCGAATGAGCAGTTCTTC. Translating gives CASSETSGRLGANEQFF.

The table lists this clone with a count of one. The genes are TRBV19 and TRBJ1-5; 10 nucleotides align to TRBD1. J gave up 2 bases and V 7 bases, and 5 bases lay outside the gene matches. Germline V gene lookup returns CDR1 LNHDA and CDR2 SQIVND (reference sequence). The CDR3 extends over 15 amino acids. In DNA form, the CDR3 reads TGTGCCAGTATACGACAGGGGGCTGGCAATCAGCCCCAGCATTTT. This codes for CASIRQGAGNQPQHF.

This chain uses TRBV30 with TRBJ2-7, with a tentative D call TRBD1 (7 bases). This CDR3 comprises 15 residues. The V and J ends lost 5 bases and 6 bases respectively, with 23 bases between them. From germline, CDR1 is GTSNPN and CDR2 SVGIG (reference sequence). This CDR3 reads CAWVRKGGTVAEQYF. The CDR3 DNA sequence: TGTGCCTGGGTAAGAAAAGGGGGGACAGTCGCCGAGCAGTACTTC.

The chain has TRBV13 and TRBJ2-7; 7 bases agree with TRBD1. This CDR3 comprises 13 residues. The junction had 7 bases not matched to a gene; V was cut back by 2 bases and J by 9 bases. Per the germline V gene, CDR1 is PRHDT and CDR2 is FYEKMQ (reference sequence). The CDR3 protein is CASSLYRGVGQYF. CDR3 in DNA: TGTGCCAGCAGCTTATACAGGGGAGTCGGGCAGTACTTC.